This T cell receptor beta chain was observed in a study of identical twins. Notes on the study in general: Memory repertoires lacked the insertion deficit that abundant cord blood beta clonotypes showed. Invariant T cells like MAIT and iNKT could partly confound the zero-insertion analyses.

Unique molecular identifiers were present on the cDNA, and a universal primer site came from template switching. MiXCR, run by TCRdb on the 5' RACE reads, gives a single entry per CDR3 protein. The profile covers roughly 1,500,000 distinct CDR3 sequences, with about 32% appearing a single time and about 0.25% taken by the ten largest. In regard to this clonotype: Its matching antigen is unknown.

The V end lost 4 bases, the J end lost 7 bases, and 20 bases lay between the germline ends. CDR3 length equals 15 residues. The clonotype comes from a newborn girl in good health. Sequenced: cord blood. V usage is TRBV12-3 or TRBV12-4 and J usage is TRBJ2-7; tentative D call: TRBD1 (6 bases). CDR3 sequence: CASSSYGTLHNEQYF. CDR3 DNA: TGTGCCAGCAGTTCATACGGGACACTCCACAATGAGCAGTACTTC.